These 4 T cell receptor beta chains came from one sample sequenced in a study of Graves' ophthalmopathy and Graves' hyperthyroidism listed by TCRdb under 2018. Sequencing relied on an Illumina HiSeq 2000. For repertoire sequencing, TCR beta CDR3 regions were amplified from RNA transcripts. A first-round RT-PCR used HTBI primers with the Qiagen OneStep RT-PCR kit, followed by a second-round multiplex PCR, size selection and purification. Using fastp trimming at Q25 and MiXCR clonotype assembly, TCRdb reanalyzed the public sequencing data and kept in-frame beta chains. Rows with a matching CDR3 protein are joined into one entry that keeps the most common DNA and genes. Counted in this sample were about 740,000 distinct CDR3 sequences; roughly 40% of them appeared once. The top ten clones comprise approximately 43% of the sample. The sequenced sample consisted of peripheral blood. The receptors come from an adult man with Graves' ophthalmopathy.

Regarding this clonotype: Relative to the germline gene, one junction end is altered; a read error may explain this. The chain combines TRBV10-3 with TRBJ2-7; D gene unclear. Per the germline V gene, CDR1 is ENHRY and CDR2 is SYGVKD. The CDR3 length is 13 residues. CDR3 loop: CASSLKANYEQYF. In DNA form, the CDR3 reads TGTGCCAGCAGTTTAAAAGCTAACTACGAGCAGTACTTC.

This clonotype was observed at least ten times. V and J are TRBV2 and TRBJ2-7, with D possibly called TRBD1 or TRBD2 (5 bases each). The CDR3 is made up of 14 amino acids. Trimming removed 2 bases from V and 3 bases from J, with 11 bases in between. Germline values: CDR1 SNHLY, CDR2 FYNNEI. CDR3 residues: CASSERGALYEQYF. In DNA form, the CDR3 reads TGTGCCAGCAGTGAAAGGGGAGCCCTCTACGAGCAGTACTTC.

This clonotype came up many times. This chain links TRBV2 with TRBJ2-6; D is unclear. The germline V and J ends were trimmed by 6 bases and 1 base, with 7 bases remaining between them. Germline loops: CDR1 SNHLY, CDR2 FYNNEI. The CDR3 contains 14 residues. This CDR3 is CASSPTSGANVLTF. DNA of the CDR3: TGTGCCAGCAGCCCAACTTCTGGGGCCAACGTCCTGACTTTC.

The chain employs TRBV7-6 and TRBJ2-6; D remains ambiguous. V dropped 7 bases and J dropped 15 bases, with 4 bases sitting between them. This CDR3 has 8 residues. Looked up from germline, CDR1 is SGHVS and CDR2 is FNYEAQ. DNA of the CDR3: TGTGCCAGCACCGACCTGACTTTC. It codes for CASTDLTF.